The text below deals with one TCR beta chain. The specificity of this receptor is unknown. Base quality data are lacking; no much larger clone is found one base away. The CDR3, cysteine through phenylalanine, is 15 amino acids long. CDR3 DNA only is kept here, 45 bases in frame from base 1. CDR1 MDHEN and CDR2 SYDVKM are derived from the germline V gene. Trimming at the junction amounts to 6 bases on V and 5 bases on J, and the germline ends lie 17 bases apart. The record originates from a study of blood T cell repertoires in COVID-19 (dated by TCRdb to between 2020 and 2021). About the investigation overall: Samples covering the acute and convalescent phases of COVID-19 were provided by collaborators in the United States, Italy and Spain. Where available, HLA class I and class II types were obtained from metadata supplied by the sample provider rather than from assay-based typing. Samples were obtained from the ongoing ImmuneRACE study (first 160 participants) and from about 1,300 subjects provided by 6 global collaborators. Deeply sampled blood TCRbeta repertoires from subjects exposed to, actively infected with, or recovered from COVID-19 were included in the dataset. The repertoires were released in a freely available public database meant as a resource for research on the immune response to SARS-CoV-2. Sample metadata almost always included a de-identified subject ID, COVID-19 status, age in years and sex. The prospective study material was composed of cDNA or gDNA derived from T cells, B-cell-depleted T cells, or PBMCs.

Overall results and qualifications from the work: How much clinical and demographic metadata was included differed by source and by participant, and the metadata was provided uncurated.

The collaborating institutions used their own protocols to collect whole blood in K2EDTA tubes. For TCRbeta analysis, collaborators shipped samples in one of three forms: frozen whole blood, isolated PBMCs, or DNA extracted from either of those sample types. TCRbeta CDR3 regions were amplified from genomic DNA using the immunoSEQ Assay, a bias-controlled multiplex PCR. The original methods were these. The number of nucleated cells in each sample was estimated from the amplification of reference gene primers within the assay. Sequence reads were collapsed and filtered to measure the absolute abundance of every unique TCRbeta CDR3 rearrangement. For each sample, productive Simpson clonality was calculated by taking the square root of Simpson's diversity index across productive rearrangements. As stored in TCRdb, this immuneACCESS dataset retains in-frame rearrangements with V and J assigned. A fraction of the clones does not appear; measured against another copy, unresolved V genes explain less than half of the discrepancy, and the remainder lacks a known reason. That table supplies the V and J calls and clone size; D and trimming were determined from the DNA. The sample table lists over 35,000 clones, roughly 80% of them with a count of one. The ten largest account for 2% of the sample.

The sample was peripheral blood. This TCR was recovered from a man aged 60-69 years with active COVID-19. The chain is encoded by TRBV28 joined to TRBJ1-5; perhaps TRBD1 is the D gene, with 5 bases matching. The nucleotide sequence is TGTGCCAGCAGCATTGGGACTGCGGGGTATCAGCCCCAGCATTTT. It translates to CASSIGTAGYQPQHF.